This T cell receptor beta chain was sequenced in a study of blood T cell repertoires in COVID-19. There are 15 residues in the CDR3. Germline values: CDR1 SGHNT, CDR2 YYREEE (reference sequence). V dropped 4 bases and J dropped 2; count of bases not matched to a gene: 3. The method was immunoSEQ multiplex PCR; TCRdb's version includes in-frame clones alone and lacks a portion of them. The sample has some 300,000 clones, 88% seen once; the top ten hold over 2%. This clonotype was obtained from a woman aged 55-69 years in a cohort exposed to, infected with or recovered from COVID-19 (not recorded which). The sample taken for sequencing was PBMCs or T cells enriched from blood (not recorded which). The rearrangement links TRBV5-4 to TRBJ2-7; 13 bases are a match to TRBD2. This CDR3 reads CASSRLAGGTYEQYF. For the CDR3, the DNA is TGTGCCAGCAGCCGACTAGCGGGAGGTACCTACGAGCAGTACTTC.